The 30 T cell receptor beta chains listed next were all sequenced from one sample in a study of cytomegalovirus exposure and HLA in healthy donors. The primer mix had 60 Vbeta and 13 Jbeta primers. Some clones are missing from TCRdb's copy, which holds only in-frame ones; the method was immunoSEQ multiplex PCR. Of some 180,000 clones in the sample, around 80% are singletons; the top ten hold more than 1.5%. The sequenced material came from PBMCs. These receptors were collected from a man aged 40-50 years in good health and CMV-seropositive.

The J gene is TRBJ2-6, the V gene TRBV2, with D possibly being TRBD1 (5 bases). V lost 7 bases, J lost 0 bases, and 10 bases lay in between. Per germline, CDR1 SNHLY and CDR2 FYNNEI. The CDR3 is made up of 15 amino acids. The CDR3 DNA follows: TGTGCCAGCACCTTTGACAGCTCTGGGGCCAACGTCCTGACTTTC. This sequence encodes CASTFDSSGANVLTF.

This chain links TRBV5-1 with TRBJ1-3, with no clear D. Germline V gene sequence: CDR1 SGHRS, CDR2 YFSETQ. The CDR3 contains 14 residues. Deletions cut 4 bases from V and 2 bases from J, with 10 bases between. Here the CDR3 DNA reads TGCGCCAGCAGCATCGGGGATACTGGAAACACCATATATTTT. The encoded protein is CASSIGDTGNTIYF.

This clone was picked up one time. The genes are TRBV29-1 and TRBJ2-1; D gene unclear. The V gene's germline CDR1 is SQVTM and CDR2 ANQGSEA. V dropped 1 base and J dropped 4 bases, with 5 bases sitting between them. The CDR3 has 12 amino acids. Here the CDR3 DNA reads TGCAGCGTTGAAGCCGGGTACAATGAGCAGTTCTTC. Amino acid sequence: CSVEAGYNEQFF.

CDR3: CASSATGDSGNTIYF. In DNA, the CDR3 is TGTGCCAGCAGCGCGACAGGGGACTCTGGAAACACCATATATTTT. The chain employs TRBV11-2 and TRBJ1-3, with 8 bases matching TRBD1. V lost 5 bases and J lost 0; bases outside the gene matches: 3. Germline CDR1 is SGHAT and CDR2 is FQNNGV. CDR3 size: 15 residues.

The chain joins TRBV27 to TRBJ2-7, with TRBD2 matching over 8 bases. CDR3 length: 15 amino acids. From germline, CDR1 is MNHEY and CDR2 SMNVEV (reference sequence). J was trimmed by 3 bases and V by 7 bases; bases with no gene match: 11. The CDR3 spells CASKTLAGSLYEQYF. The CDR3 DNA reads TGTGCCAGCAAGACCTTAGCGGGAAGTCTCTACGAGCAGTACTTC.

The rearrangement links TRBV6-5 to TRBJ1-5; 10 positions match TRBD1. Germline CDR1 reads MNHEY; CDR2 reads SVGAGI. Trimming cost V 6 bases and J 6 bases; bases outside gene matches: 2. The CDR3 is made up of 13 amino acids. The CDR3 reads CASRTGGGQPQHF. The CDR3 region has the DNA TGTGCCAGCAGGACAGGGGGCGGTCAGCCCCAGCATTTT.

This clone was counted a single time. The chain carries TRBV19 and TRBJ1-5; 7 nucleotides align to TRBD1. Germline CDR1 and CDR2: LNHDA and SQIVND (reference sequence). The CDR3 totals 13 residues. The ends lost 8 bases at V and 6 bases at J; junction bases unmatched: 7. The CDR3 nucleotides are TGTGCCAGTCTGGACAGGTTTGGTCAGCCCCAGCATTTT. Translation: CASLDRFGQPQHF.

The genes are TRBV5-4 and TRBJ2-7; possible D gene TRBD1, 6 bases. The V gene lost 4 bases and the J gene lost 0 bases, with 14 bases spanning the gap. The CDR3 runs to 15 residues. Per germline, CDR1 SGHNT and CDR2 YYREEE (reference sequence). The CDR3 coding sequence is TGTGCCAGCAGCCGGGAAGGACAGTTCTCCTACGAGCAGTACTTC. This translates into CASSREGQFSYEQYF.

V usage is TRBV19 and J usage is TRBJ1-5; maybe TRBD1 (5 bases). V lost 3 bases and J lost 6, with 18 bases in between. This CDR3 is 16 amino acids long. Per germline, CDR1 LNHDA and CDR2 SQIVND (reference sequence). The CDR3 DNA follows: TGTGCCAGTAGTATCGGCGTGAGGGACGGGGGTCAGCCCCAGCATTTT. This codes for CASSIGVRDGGQPQHF.

The CDR3 is CASSLVGGANEKLFF. Here the CDR3 DNA reads TGCGCCAGCAGCTTGGTCGGGGGAGCTAATGAAAAACTGTTTTTT. V gene TRBV5-1 combines with J gene TRBJ1-4; tentative D call: TRBD1 (5 bases). This CDR3 has 15 residues. Per germline, CDR1 SGHRS and CDR2 YFSETQ. V lost 0 bases and J 3 bases, leaving 9 bases between the germline ends.

The V gene is TRBV29-1, the J gene TRBJ2-3; perhaps TRBD1 as D (5 bases). Germline CDR1 SQVTM, CDR2 ANQGSEA. The CDR3 has 13 amino acids. The V gene lost 4 bases and the J gene lost 5 bases, with 13 bases spanning the gap. CDR3 amino acids: CSVVRDSRDTQYF. CDR3 bases: TGCAGCGTTGTCAGGGATTCCAGAGATACGCAGTATTTT.

The chain recombines TRBV27 with TRBJ2-7; a possible D gene is TRBD1 (5 bases). The germline V gene has CDR1 MNHEY and CDR2 SMNVEV (reference sequence). V lost 6 bases and J lost 9, with 15 bases in between. The CDR3 totals 12 residues. The CDR3 loop reads CASSNPGQGQYF. As DNA, the CDR3 is TGTGCCAGCAGCAACCCAGGGCAGGGGCAGTACTTC.

The rearrangement links TRBV28 to TRBJ2-2, with D unresolved. Germline lookup yields CDR1 MDHEN and CDR2 SYDVKM. V was shortened by 3 bases and J by 9 bases, with 8 bases between the two germline ends. This CDR3 contains 12 residues. The DNA of the CDR3 is TGTGCCAGCAGTTTCCCCAGAAGGGAGCTGTTTTTT. Translated: CASSFPRRELFF.

This chain uses TRBV6-1 with TRBJ2-7; D uncertain. V lost 6 bases, J lost 3 bases, and 6 bases lay in between. Germline CDR1 is MNHNS and CDR2 is SASEGT. The CDR3 has 11 residues. CDR3 coding DNA: TGTGCCAGCAGAGCAGGCTACGAGCAGTACTTC. Translating gives CASRAGYEQYF.

The chain uses TRBV19 and TRBJ1-2; unclear D gene. CDR3 length equals 14 residues. Trimming left V 3 bases short and J 7 bases short, with 15 bases between. Looked up from germline, CDR1 is LNHDA and CDR2 is SQIVND (reference sequence). CDR3 in DNA: TGTGCCAGTAGTATGGGCCCCGGTTGGGCTGGCTACACCTTC. Translation gives CASSMGPGWAGYTF.

The chain combines TRBV2 with TRBJ2-3, with 14 bases identical to TRBD2. V lost 4 bases to trimming and J lost 4 bases; unmatched junction nucleotides: 4. This CDR3 region has 16 residues. CDR1 SNHLY and CDR2 FYNNEI come from the germline V gene. The DNA for the CDR3 is TGTGCCAGCAGTGTTCGGACTAGCGGGAGGTCAGATACGCAGTATTTT. This sequence encodes CASSVRTSGRSDTQYF.

A single count supports this clone. The rearrangement links TRBV9 to TRBJ2-2; possible D gene TRBD2, 5 bases. CDR1 SGDLS and CDR2 YYNGEE come from the germline V gene. The V end was cut by 4 bases, the J end by 4 bases, with 20 bases between. CDR3 length: 17 amino acids. The CDR3, as DNA: TGTGCCAGCAGCTTCGCTTCTGGGAGTCATAGCACCGGGGAGCTGTTTTTT. It specifies CASSFASGSHSTGELFF.

V usage is TRBV4-1 and J usage is TRBJ2-1; 7 nucleotides align to TRBD2. The CDR3 is made up of 12 amino acids. The V segment lost 3 bases and the J segment 8 bases; nucleotides outside the gene matches: 1. From germline, CDR1 is MGHRA and CDR2 YSYEKL. The CDR3 DNA is TGCGCCAGCAGCCACGGACTAGATGAGCAGTTCTTC. This sequence encodes CASSHGLDEQFF.

The chain uses TRBV28 and TRBJ1-2; unclear D gene. V was shortened by 6 bases and J by 7 bases, with 9 bases between the two germline ends. Germline V gene lookup returns CDR1 MDHEN and CDR2 SYDVKM. The CDR3 is 11 residues long. The CDR3 nucleotides are TGTGCCAGCAGCTACCCTCCTGGCTACACCTTC. The encoded protein is CASSYPPGYTF.

The V call is TRBV18, the J call TRBJ1-1; the D gene is possibly TRBD1 (5 bases). Trimming took off 3 bases at V and 1 base at J, with 9 bases between the two ends. The CDR3 loop spans 14 amino acids. Germline V gene lookup returns CDR1 KGHSH and CDR2 LQKENI. CDR3 sequence: CASSPLTANTEAFF. As DNA, the CDR3 is TGTGCCAGCTCACCTCTGACAGCGAACACTGAAGCTTTCTTT.

The chain combines TRBV4-2 with TRBJ2-5; TRBD2 agrees at 9 bases. The J call is uncertain, as TRBJ2-7 better fits the DNA end. Looked up from germline, CDR1 is LGHNA and CDR2 is YNFKEQ. CDR3 length: 17 amino acids. DNA of the CDR3: TGTGCCAGCAGCCAAGATCCTGGCGGGAGGGGTTCCTACGAGCAGTACTTC. It translates to CASSQDPGGRGSYEQYF.

The chain uses TRBV9 and TRBJ2-5, with 10 bases fitting TRBD2. CDR3 size: 16 residues. Germline CDR1 is SGDLS and CDR2 is YYNGEE. V trimming: 0 bases; J trimming: 4 bases; junction bases outside the gene matches: 6. Here the CDR3 DNA reads TGTGCCAGCAGCGTAGGACTTAGACTAGCGGGAGAGACCCAGTACTTC. It yields the protein CASSVGLRLAGETQYF.

This chain links TRBV6-1 with TRBJ1-2; 10 bases line up with TRBD1. The CDR3 is made up of 13 amino acids. V was pared by 4 bases and J by 8 bases, with 4 bases of the junction left unmatched. Looked up from germline, CDR1 is MNHNS and CDR2 is SASEGT. CDR3 protein: CASSAGQGYGYTF. The DNA of the CDR3 is TGTGCCAGCAGTGCGGGACAGGGGTACGGCTACACCTTC.

The rearrangement joins TRBV7-9 to TRBJ2-1; 11 bases line up with TRBD1. The CDR3 spans 13 residues. Germline V gene sequence: CDR1 SEHNR, CDR2 FQNEAQ (reference sequence). Trimming cost V 4 bases and J 8 bases; bases outside gene matches: 1. The CDR3 DNA follows: TGTGCCAGCAGCTGGGGACAGGGGGATGAGCAGTTCTTC. Amino acid sequence: CASSWGQGDEQFF. Complete variable domain (other parts from reference TRBV7-9 and TRBJ2-1): DTGVSQNPRHKITKRGQNVTFRCDPISEHNRLYWYRQTLGQGPEFLTYFQNEAQLEKSRLLSDRFSAERPKGSFSTLEIQRTEQGDSAMYLCASSWGQGDEQFFGPGTRLTVL.

This clone has just one count. The genes are TRBV11-2 and TRBJ2-2; D gene uncertain. The V gene's germline CDR1 is SGHAT and CDR2 FQNNGV. Trimming took off 11 bases at V and 4 bases at J, with 11 bases between the two ends. The CDR3 has 12 residues. CDR3: CAAVGSTGELFF. Written as DNA, the CDR3 is TGTGCCGCCGTGGGCAGCACCGGGGAGCTGTTTTTT. The variable domain in full, with the rest retrieved from reference TRBV11-2 and TRBJ2-2, is EAGVAQSPRYKIIEKRQSVAFWCNPISGHATLYWYQQILGQGPKLLIQFQNNGVVDDSQLPKDRFSAERLKGVDSTLKIQPAKLEDSAVYLCAAVGSTGELFFGEGSRLTVL.

The chain links TRBV5-1 to TRBJ2-1; 8 nucleotides align to TRBD1. Germline CDR1 reads SGHRS; CDR2 reads YFSETQ. The CDR3 consists of 16 residues. Trimming at V came to 0 bases and at J to 5 bases, leaving 7 bases not matched to a gene. CDR3 nucleotides: TGCGCCAGCAGCTTGGCAGACAGGGGAGGTCACAATGAGCAGTTCTTC. It codes for CASSLADRGGHNEQFF.

Concerning this clone: Within the sample, other DNA sequences also encode this same CDR3. This sequence joins TRBV27 and TRBJ2-1; possible D gene TRBD2, 5 bases. The ends were cut back, 0 bases at V and 6 bases at J, with 9 bases in the middle. Germline V gene lookup returns CDR1 MNHEY and CDR2 SMNVEV (reference sequence). The CDR3 is made up of 14 amino acids. Written as DNA, the CDR3 is TGTGCCAGCAGTTTATCGGCGAGCGGCAATGAGCAGTTCTTC. Protein: CASSLSASGNEQFF.

Comment on this clone: A read error may produce the germline difference seen at one junction end. The gene calls are TRBV7-9 and TRBJ1-1; the match to TRBD1 covers 9 bases. Per the germline V gene, CDR1 is SEHNR and CDR2 is FQNEAQ (reference sequence). This CDR3 has 16 amino acids. The CDR3 DNA is TGTTCCAGCAGCCGAGATGGACAGGGGCCGAACACTGAAGCTTTCTTT. Its protein product is CSSSRDGQGPNTEAFF.

This rearrangement joins TRBV7-3 to TRBJ2-1; D uncertain. The CDR3 has 16 amino acids. The V gene's germline CDR1 is SGHTA and CDR2 FQGTGA. Trimming took 0 bases from V and 2 from J, leaving 11 bases between them. The CDR3 loop is CASSLTPARPYNEQFF. The CDR3 DNA follows: TGTGCCAGCAGCTTAACCCCCGCGCGCCCCTACAATGAGCAGTTCTTC. The whole variable domain, remainder taken from reference TRBV7-3 and TRBJ2-1, is GAGVSQTPSNKVTEKGKYVELRCDPISGHTALYWYRQSLGQGPEFLIYFQGTGAADDSGLPNDRFFAVRPEGSVSTLKIQRTERGDSAVYLCASSLTPARPYNEQFFGPGTRLTVL.

The chain employs TRBV9 and TRBJ2-2; perhaps TRBD2 as D (6 bases). The CDR3 covers 16 residues. Germline V gene data show CDR1 as SGDLS and CDR2 as YYNGEE. Between the trimmed V and J ends, which lost 2 bases and 3 bases, there was a span of 14 bases. The CDR3 bases are TGTGCCAGCAGCGTCGTCCCGGGACTTGACACCGGGGAGCTGTTTTTT. Amino acid sequence: CASSVVPGLDTGELFF.